The present T cell receptor (beta chain) was sequenced within a study of cytomegalovirus exposure and HLA in healthy donors. Study at large: Membership in the Caucasian-associated ancestry cluster was found for about four fifths of 350 to 450 genotyped donors. Study findings and constraints: Association of fewer than 20,000 TCR beta sequences with HLA alleles was found at 0.05 false discovery rate in a later analysis. Reportedly, cytomegalovirus status was diagnosed with high sensitivity and specificity. Researchers reported in a later analysis that a missense DCLRE1C variant was tied to TCR beta V- and J-gene trimming.

This clone was seen once. Its cognate antigen is unknown. The PCR ran on 60 Vbeta and 13 Jbeta primers. Produced via immunoSEQ multiplex PCR; TCRdb's table is partial and in-frame only. The sample consists of roughly 38,000 clones, roughly 76% of them appearing once. The CDR3 length is 15 residues. Germline CDR1 ENHRY, CDR2 SYGVKD. Trimming removed 7 bases from V and 3 bases from J; junction bases left unmatched: 9. The receptor's source is a woman in her thirties in good health and CMV-seropositive. J is TRBJ2-7 and V is TRBV10-3; TRBD2 matches at 10 bases. Sequencing was done on a sample of PBMCs. Here the CDR3 DNA reads TGTGCCATCAAGGCTAGCGGGAGTAGCGGCTACGAGCAGTACTTC. Protein sequence: CAIKASGSSGYEQYF.